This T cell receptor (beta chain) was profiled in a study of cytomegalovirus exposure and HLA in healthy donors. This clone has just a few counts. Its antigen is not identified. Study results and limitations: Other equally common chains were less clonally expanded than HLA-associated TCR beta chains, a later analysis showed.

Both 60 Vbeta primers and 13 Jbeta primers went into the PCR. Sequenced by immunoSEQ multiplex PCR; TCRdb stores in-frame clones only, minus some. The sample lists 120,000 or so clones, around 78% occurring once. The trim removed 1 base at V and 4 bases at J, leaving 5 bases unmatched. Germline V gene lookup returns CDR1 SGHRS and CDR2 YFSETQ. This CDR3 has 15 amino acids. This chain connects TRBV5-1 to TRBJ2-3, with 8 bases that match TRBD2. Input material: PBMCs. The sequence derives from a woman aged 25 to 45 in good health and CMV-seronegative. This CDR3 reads CASSLQTSESDTQYF. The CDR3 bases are TGCGCCAGCAGCTTGCAGACTAGCGAGTCAGATACGCAGTATTTT.